What follows are 19 T cell receptor beta chains derived from one specimen sequenced in a study of blood T cell repertoires in COVID-19. Clones were sequenced by immunoSEQ multiplex PCR, and TCRdb holds only the in-frame ones, with some missing. The table lists 55,000 to 70,000 clones, just over 85% of them singletons. Specimen: peripheral blood. All receptors derive from a woman aged 60 to 75 with COVID-19, enrolled during active disease.

The rearrangement joins TRBV19 to TRBJ1-1, with no clear D. V lost 6 bases and J lost 7, with 12 bases in between. The CDR3 has 12 amino acids. Germline V gene sequence: CDR1 LNHDA, CDR2 SQIVND (reference sequence). The CDR3 DNA sequence: TGTGCCAGTAGCTACCTCGGTAGTGAAGCTTTCTTT. It codes for CASSYLGSEAFF.

This clone has only one observation. The chain combines TRBV5-1 with TRBJ1-2; 8 bases line up with TRBD1. CDR3 length: 14 amino acids. Germline CDR1 is SGHRS and CDR2 is YFSETQ. Germline trimming cut 6 bases from V and 8 bases from J; bases unmatched to any gene: 12. The CDR3 region is CASTQYRGNSGYTF. The CDR3 DNA reads TGCGCCAGCACCCAATACAGGGGGAATAGCGGCTACACCTTC.

The rearrangement joins TRBV4-3 to TRBJ1-6; the D gene is possibly TRBD1 (5 bases). V dropped 5 bases and J dropped 6 bases, with 17 bases sitting between them. Germline V lookup: CDR1 LGHNA, CDR2 YSLEER. The CDR3 consists of 16 residues. The chain's CDR3 is CASSSSGQGSNSPLHF. The CDR3 nucleotides read TGCGCCAGCAGCTCCTCAGGGCAGGGAAGTAATTCACCCCTCCACTTT.

The V call is TRBV3-1 (or the pseudogene TRBV3-2), the J call TRBJ1-5, with a possible D match to TRBD1 (6 bases). Germline-derived CDR1 and CDR2 are LGHDT and YNNKEL (reference sequence). The CDR3 sequence is 14 residues long. The V gene lost 4 bases and the J gene lost 7 bases, with 14 bases spanning the gap. The CDR3 region has the DNA TGTGCCAGCAGCCTAACAGGGTCTGGACAGCCCCAGCATTTT. Amino acid sequence: CASSLTGSGQPQHF.

By proportion, this clone is large. This rearrangement joins TRBV3-1 (or the pseudogene TRBV3-2) to TRBJ1-2, with 7 bases aligning to TRBD1. The CDR3 spans 14 residues. CDR1 is LGHDT and CDR2 is YNNKEL in the germline V gene (reference sequence). Trimming removed 6 bases from V and 7 bases from J; junction bases left unmatched: 11. The CDR3 region is CASRVGTAKGGYTF. CDR3 nucleotides: TGTGCCAGCAGGGTCGGGACAGCTAAAGGTGGCTACACCTTC.

The chain uses TRBV7-9 and TRBJ2-1; D may be TRBD1 (6 bases). Germline V lookup: CDR1 SEHNR, CDR2 FQNEAQ (reference sequence). The CDR3 consists of 15 residues. The V gene lost 6 bases and the J gene lost 2 bases, with 14 bases spanning the gap. CDR3 sequence reads: CASRPDRITYNEQFF. The CDR3 nucleotides read TGTGCCAGCAGGCCGGACAGAATCACCTACAATGAGCAGTTCTTC.

The chain uses TRBV3-1 (or the pseudogene TRBV3-2) and TRBJ1-2; D gene ambiguous. The CDR3 consists of 15 residues. Germline CDR1 LGHDT, CDR2 YNNKEL (reference sequence). The V end lost 0 bases, the J end lost 8 bases, and 16 bases lay between the germline ends. The CDR3 nucleotides are TGTGCCAGCAGCCAAGATAAAGCCTACGCGGGGGGCTACACCTTC. It specifies CASSQDKAYAGGYTF.

The rearrangement links TRBV7-9 to TRBJ2-7, with 7 positions matching TRBD1. Germline assignment: CDR1 SEHNR and CDR2 FQNEAQ (reference sequence). V was pared by 4 bases and J by 3 bases, with 12 bases of the junction left unmatched. The CDR3 has 16 residues. The CDR3 loop reads CASSWGTEVKGYEQYF. In DNA form, the CDR3 reads TGTGCCAGCAGCTGGGGGACAGAAGTAAAGGGCTACGAGCAGTACTTC. The whole variable domain, filled in from reference TRBV7-9 and TRBJ2-7, reads DTGVSQNPRHKITKRGQNVTFRCDPISEHNRLYWYRQTLGQGPEFLTYFQNEAQLEKSRLLSDRFSAERPKGSFSTLEIQRTEQGDSAMYLCASSWGTEVKGYEQYFGPGTRLTVT.

The V call is TRBV27, the J call TRBJ1-4, with a tentative D call TRBD1 (6 bases). Trimming left V 6 bases short and J 2 bases short, with 16 bases between. This CDR3 is built from 16 residues. Germline V lookup: CDR1 MNHEY, CDR2 SMNVEV (reference sequence). The CDR3 DNA is TGTGCCAGCAGACCCGGGACACTTTCTACTAATGAAAAACTGTTTTTT. Translating it yields CASRPGTLSTNEKLFF.

The chain couples TRBV10-3 to TRBJ2-1; 13 nucleotides line up with TRBD2. V lost 0 bases and J lost 10; bases outside the gene matches: 6. Looked up from germline, CDR1 is ENHRY and CDR2 is SYGVKD. The CDR3 has 16 residues. The CDR3 DNA sequence: TGTGCCATCAGTGAGTCGGTACTAGCGGGGGGGCAGGAGCAGTTCTTC. Protein sequence: CAISESVLAGGQEQFF.

CDR3 sequence reads: CASRPGLAGPREQYF. Here the CDR3 DNA reads TGTGCCAGCAGACCGGGACTAGCGGGGCCGCGCGAGCAGTACTTC. The J gene is TRBJ2-7, the V gene TRBV6-5, with 13 bases lining up with TRBD2. The J segment lost 6 bases and the V segment lost 6 bases, leaving 8 bases of the junction unmatched. This CDR3 comprises 15 residues. Germline CDR1 and CDR2: MNHEY and SVGAGI.

This clone was counted once. The chain has TRBV7-2 and TRBJ1-4, with 9 positions matching TRBD1. The junction had 5 bases not matched to a gene; V was cut back by 4 bases and J by 5 bases. The CDR3 runs to 15 residues. Per the germline V gene, CDR1 is SGHTA and CDR2 is FQGNSA. CDR3 sequence: CASSSSGQGNEKLFF. CDR3 coding DNA: TGTGCCAGCAGCTCGTCGGGACAGGGCAATGAAAAACTGTTTTTT.

The genes are TRBV6-4 and TRBJ1-5; possible D gene TRBD1, 6 bases. Germline V gene lookup returns CDR1 MRHNA and CDR2 SNTAGT. This CDR3 has 13 amino acids. The V and J ends lost 3 bases and 5 bases respectively, with 8 bases between them. This CDR3 is CASSEQGDQPQHF. CDR3 sequence (DNA): TGTGCCAGCAGTGAACAGGGTGATCAGCCCCAGCATTTT.

Worth noting for this clone: Other nucleotide sequences in the sample specify the same CDR3. Here the CDR3 DNA reads TGTGCCAGCAGATACAGAAACACTGAAGCTTTCTTT. Its translation: CASRYRNTEAFF. This chain uses TRBV12-3 or TRBV12-4 with TRBJ1-1; no definite D call. The CDR3 runs 12 residues. Trimming stripped 6 bases from V and 2 bases from J, with 7 bases between.

The gene calls are TRBV19 and TRBJ2-1; D possibly corresponds to TRBD1 (6 bases). Trimming left V 0 bases short and J 9 bases short, with 15 bases between. The CDR3 is 15 residues long. Germline CDR1 and CDR2: LNHDA and SQIVND (reference sequence). The CDR3 coding sequence is TGTGCCAGTAGTATAGATCGAGGACAGCGACGTGAGCAGTTCTTC. Protein sequence: CASSIDRGQRREQFF.

V and J are TRBV30 and TRBJ1-6; 7 bases match TRBD1. V lost 2 bases and J lost 7; bases outside the gene matches: 8. CDR3 length equals 15 residues. Germline loops: CDR1 GTSNPN, CDR2 SVGIG (reference sequence). CDR3 sequence reads: CAWSPFGGQNSPLHF. CDR3 in DNA: TGTGCCTGGAGTCCCTTCGGGGGACAGAATTCACCCCTCCACTTT. Drawing the rest from reference TRBV30 and TRBJ1-6, the complete variable domain is SQTIHQWPATLVQPVGSPLSLECTVEGTSNPNLYWYRQAAGRGLQLLFYSVGIGQISSEVPQNLSASRPQDRQFILSSKKLLLSDSGFYLCAWSPFGGQNSPLHFGNGTRLTVT.

The chain has TRBV11-3 and TRBJ2-3; 11 nucleotides align to TRBD2. The germline V gene has CDR1 SGHNT and CDR2 YENEEA. Trimming took 4 bases from V and 4 from J; bases not matched to a gene: 13. This CDR3 comprises 18 residues. The chain's CDR3 is CASSWATTSGGLPDTQYF. The CDR3 region has the DNA TGTGCCAGCAGCTGGGCCACAACTAGCGGGGGCCTGCCAGATACGCAGTATTTT.

The gene calls are TRBV6-2 or TRBV6-3 and TRBJ2-3, with TRBD2 matching 7 bases. V trimming: 3 bases; J trimming: 2 bases; junction bases outside the gene matches: 5. The CDR3 has 15 residues. Germline V CDR1 and CDR2: MNHEY, SVGEGT. CDR3 sequence (DNA): TGTGCCAGCAGTTATGGGGGGGGATACACAGATACGCAGTATTTT. Its protein is CASSYGGGYTDTQYF.

The chain recombines TRBV4-3 with TRBJ2-7, with 7 positions matching TRBD2. Trimming removed 2 bases from V and 7 bases from J; junction bases left unmatched: 5. Germline V gene lookup returns CDR1 LGHNA and CDR2 YSLEER. The CDR3 totals 13 residues. CDR3 protein: CASSQQLRGEQYF. DNA for the CDR3: TGCGCCAGCAGCCAACAGCTGCGGGGGGAGCAGTACTTC.